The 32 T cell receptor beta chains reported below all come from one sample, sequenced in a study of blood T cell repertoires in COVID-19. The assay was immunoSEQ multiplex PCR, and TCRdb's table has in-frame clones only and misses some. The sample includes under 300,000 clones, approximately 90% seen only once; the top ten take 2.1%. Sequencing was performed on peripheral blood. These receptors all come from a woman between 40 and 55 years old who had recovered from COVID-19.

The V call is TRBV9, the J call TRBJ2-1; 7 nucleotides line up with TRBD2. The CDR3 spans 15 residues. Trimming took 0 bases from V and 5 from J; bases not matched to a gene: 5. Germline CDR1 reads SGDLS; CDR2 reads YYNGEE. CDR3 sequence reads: CASSVGDGGNNEQFF. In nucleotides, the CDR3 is TGTGCCAGCAGCGTAGGGGACGGGGGGAACAATGAGCAGTTCTTC. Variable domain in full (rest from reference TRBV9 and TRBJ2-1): DSGVTQTPKHLITATGQRVTLRCSPRSGDLSVYWYQQSLDQGLQFLIQYYNGEERAKGNILERFSAQQFPDLHSELNLSSLELGDSALYFCASSVGDGGNNEQFFGPGTRLTVL.

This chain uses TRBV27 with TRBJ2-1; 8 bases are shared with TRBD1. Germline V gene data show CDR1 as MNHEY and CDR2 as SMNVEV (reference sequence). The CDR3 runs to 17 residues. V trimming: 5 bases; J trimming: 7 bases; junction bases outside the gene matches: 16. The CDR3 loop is CASSLRPTYDRGNEQFF. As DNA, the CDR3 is TGTGCCAGCAGTCTTCGGCCTACATACGACAGGGGAAATGAGCAGTTCTTC.

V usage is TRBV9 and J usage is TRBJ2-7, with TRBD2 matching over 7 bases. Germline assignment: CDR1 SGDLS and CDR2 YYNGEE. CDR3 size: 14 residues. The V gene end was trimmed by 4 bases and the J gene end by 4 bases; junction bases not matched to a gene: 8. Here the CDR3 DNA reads TGTGCCAGCAGCCCACCCGGGACTACGTACGAGCAGTACTTC. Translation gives CASSPPGTTYEQYF.

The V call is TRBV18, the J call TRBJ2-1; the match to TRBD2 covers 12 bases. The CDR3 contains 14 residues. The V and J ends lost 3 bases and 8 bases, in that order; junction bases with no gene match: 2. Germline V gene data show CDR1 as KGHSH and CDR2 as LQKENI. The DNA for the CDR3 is TGTGCCAGCTCACCCGGGACTAGCGGGTATGAGCAGTTCTTC. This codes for CASSPGTSGYEQFF.

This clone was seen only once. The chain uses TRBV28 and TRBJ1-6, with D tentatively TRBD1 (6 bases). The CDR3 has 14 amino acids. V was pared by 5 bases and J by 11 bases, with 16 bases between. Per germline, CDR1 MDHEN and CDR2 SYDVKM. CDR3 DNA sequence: TGTGCCAGCAGTCCCCCCCGGCGGGGGCCACCCCTCCACTTT. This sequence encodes CASSPPRRGPPLHF.

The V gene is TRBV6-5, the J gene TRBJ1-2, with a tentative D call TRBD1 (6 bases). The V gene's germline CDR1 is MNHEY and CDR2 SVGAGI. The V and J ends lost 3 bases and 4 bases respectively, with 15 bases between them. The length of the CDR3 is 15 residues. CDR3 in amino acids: CASSYSGAGSYGYTF. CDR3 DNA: TGTGCCAGCAGTTATTCAGGGGCAGGGTCCTATGGCTACACCTTC.

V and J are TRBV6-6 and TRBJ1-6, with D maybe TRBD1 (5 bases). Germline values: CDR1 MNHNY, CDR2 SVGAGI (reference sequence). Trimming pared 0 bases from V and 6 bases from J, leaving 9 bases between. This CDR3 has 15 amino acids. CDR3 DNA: TGTGCCAGCAGTTACTCAGGGGAAGGTAATTCACCCCTCCACTTT. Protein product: CASSYSGEGNSPLHF.

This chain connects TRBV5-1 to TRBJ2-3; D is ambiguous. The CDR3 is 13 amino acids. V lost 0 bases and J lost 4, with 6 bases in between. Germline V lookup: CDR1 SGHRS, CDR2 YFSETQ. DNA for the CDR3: TGCGCCAGCAGCTTGGCCTCCCCAGATACGCAGTATTTT. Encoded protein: CASSLASPDTQYF.

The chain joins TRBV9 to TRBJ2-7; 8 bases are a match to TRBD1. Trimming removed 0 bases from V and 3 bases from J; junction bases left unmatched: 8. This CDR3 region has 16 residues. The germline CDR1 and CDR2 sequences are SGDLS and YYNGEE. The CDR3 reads CASSVGSAGGFYEQYF. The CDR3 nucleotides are TGTGCCAGCAGCGTAGGGAGTGCAGGGGGCTTCTACGAGCAGTACTTC.

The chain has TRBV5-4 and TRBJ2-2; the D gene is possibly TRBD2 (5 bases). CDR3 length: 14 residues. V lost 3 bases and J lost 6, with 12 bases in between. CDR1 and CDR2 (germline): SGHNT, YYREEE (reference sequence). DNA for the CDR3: TGTGCCAGCAGCTACCGCTCTAGCTCCGGGGAGCTGTTTTTT. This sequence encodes CASSYRSSSGELFF.

CDR3 residues: CASSLNKGNNSPLHF. DNA for the CDR3: TGTGCCAGCAGCTTAAACAAGGGGAATAATTCACCCCTCCACTTT. The rearrangement uses TRBV7-2 and TRBJ1-6, with D perhaps TRBD1 (5 bases). The CDR3 has 15 residues. Per germline, CDR1 SGHTA and CDR2 FQGNSA. V lost 2 bases to trimming and J lost 5 bases, with 10 bases between them. The complete variable domain, with remaining parts taken from reference TRBV7-2 and TRBJ1-6, reads GAGVSQSPSNKVTEKGKDVELRCDPISGHTALYWYRQSLGQGLEFLIYFQGNSAPDKSGLPSDRFSAERTGGSVSTLTIQRTQQEDSAVYLCASSLNKGNNSPLHFGNGTRLTVT.

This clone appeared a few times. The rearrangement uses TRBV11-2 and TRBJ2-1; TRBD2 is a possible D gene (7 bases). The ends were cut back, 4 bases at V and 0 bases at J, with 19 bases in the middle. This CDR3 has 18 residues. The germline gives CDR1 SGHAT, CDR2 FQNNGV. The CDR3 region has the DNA TGTGCCAGCAGCTCCCCAAGGGGGGGAGCGGGCTCCTACAATGAGCAGTTCTTC. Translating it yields CASSSPRGGAGSYNEQFF.

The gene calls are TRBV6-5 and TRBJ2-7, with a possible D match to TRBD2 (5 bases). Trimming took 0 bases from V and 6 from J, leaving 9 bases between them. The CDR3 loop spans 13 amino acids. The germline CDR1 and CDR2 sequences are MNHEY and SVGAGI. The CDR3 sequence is CASSYSRVGEQYF. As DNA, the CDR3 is TGTGCCAGCAGTTACTCGAGGGTTGGCGAGCAGTACTTC.

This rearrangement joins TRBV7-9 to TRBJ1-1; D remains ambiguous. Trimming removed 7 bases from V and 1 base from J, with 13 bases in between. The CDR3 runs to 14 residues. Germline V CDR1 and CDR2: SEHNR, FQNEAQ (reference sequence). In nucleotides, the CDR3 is TGTGCCAGCACCTCTGGGAGTAGGAACACTGAAGCTTTCTTT. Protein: CASTSGSRNTEAFF.

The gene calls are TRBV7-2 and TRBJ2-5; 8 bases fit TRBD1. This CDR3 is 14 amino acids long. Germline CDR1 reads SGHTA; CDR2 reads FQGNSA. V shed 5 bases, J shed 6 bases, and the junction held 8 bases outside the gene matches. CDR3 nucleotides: TGTGCCAGCAGCACGGACAGGGCCACGAAGACCCAGTACTTC. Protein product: CASSTDRATKTQYF.

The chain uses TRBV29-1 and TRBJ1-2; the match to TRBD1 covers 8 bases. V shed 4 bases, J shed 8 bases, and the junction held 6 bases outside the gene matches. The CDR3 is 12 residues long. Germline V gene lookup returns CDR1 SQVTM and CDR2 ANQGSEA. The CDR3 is CSVGGQGFGYTF. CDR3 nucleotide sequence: TGCAGCGTTGGAGGACAGGGTTTCGGCTACACCTTC.

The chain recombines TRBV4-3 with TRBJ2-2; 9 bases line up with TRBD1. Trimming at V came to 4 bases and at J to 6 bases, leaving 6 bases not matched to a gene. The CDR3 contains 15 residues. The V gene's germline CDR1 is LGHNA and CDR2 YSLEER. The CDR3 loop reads CASSLLTGGSGELFF. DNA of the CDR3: TGCGCCAGCAGCCTCCTGACAGGGGGTTCCGGGGAGCTGTTTTTT.

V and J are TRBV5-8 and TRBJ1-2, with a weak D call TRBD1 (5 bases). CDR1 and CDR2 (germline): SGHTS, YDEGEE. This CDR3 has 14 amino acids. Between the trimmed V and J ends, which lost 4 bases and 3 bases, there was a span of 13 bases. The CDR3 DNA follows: TGTGCCAGCAGCCCGGCAGGAGGGGACTATGGCTACACCTTC. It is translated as CASSPAGGDYGYTF.

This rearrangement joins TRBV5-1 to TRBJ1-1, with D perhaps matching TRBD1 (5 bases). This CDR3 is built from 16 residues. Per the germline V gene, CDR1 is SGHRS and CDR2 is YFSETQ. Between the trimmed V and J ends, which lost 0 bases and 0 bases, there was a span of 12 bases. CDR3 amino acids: CASSLEAGVLNTEAFF. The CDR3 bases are TGCGCCAGCAGCTTGGAAGCGGGGGTCTTGAACACTGAAGCTTTCTTT. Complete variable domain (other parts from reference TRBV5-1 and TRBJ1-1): KAGVTQTPRYLIKTRGQQVTLSCSPISGHRSVSWYQQTPGQGLQFLFEYFSETQRNKGNFPGRFSGRQFSNSRSEMNVSTLELGDSALYLCASSLEAGVLNTEAFFGQGTRLTVV.

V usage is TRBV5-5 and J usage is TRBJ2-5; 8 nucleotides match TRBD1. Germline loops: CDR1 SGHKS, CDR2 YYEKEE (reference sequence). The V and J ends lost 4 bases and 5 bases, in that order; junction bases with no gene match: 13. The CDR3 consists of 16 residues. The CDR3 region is CASSLGTGITLETQYF. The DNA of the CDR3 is TGTGCCAGCAGCCTAGGGACAGGAATAACTCTGGAGACCCAGTACTTC.

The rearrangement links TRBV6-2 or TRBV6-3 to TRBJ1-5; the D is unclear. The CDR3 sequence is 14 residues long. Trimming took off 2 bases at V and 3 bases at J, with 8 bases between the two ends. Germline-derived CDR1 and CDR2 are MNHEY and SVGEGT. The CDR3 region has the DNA TGTGCCAGCAGTTACCGTAGCTCCAATCAGCCCCAGCATTTT. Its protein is CASSYRSSNQPQHF.

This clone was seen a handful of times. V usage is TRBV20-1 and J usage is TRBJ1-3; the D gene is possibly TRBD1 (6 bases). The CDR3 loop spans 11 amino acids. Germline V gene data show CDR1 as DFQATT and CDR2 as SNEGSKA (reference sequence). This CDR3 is CSGTLGNTIYF. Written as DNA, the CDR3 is TGCAGCGGGACACTTGGAAACACCATATATTTT.

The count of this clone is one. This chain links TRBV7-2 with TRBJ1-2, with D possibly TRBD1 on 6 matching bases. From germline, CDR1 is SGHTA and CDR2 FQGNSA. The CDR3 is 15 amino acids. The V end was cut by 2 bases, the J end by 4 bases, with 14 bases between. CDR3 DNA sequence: TGTGCCAGCAGCTTAAGGGACACACAACCCTATGGCTACACCTTC. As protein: CASSLRDTQPYGYTF.

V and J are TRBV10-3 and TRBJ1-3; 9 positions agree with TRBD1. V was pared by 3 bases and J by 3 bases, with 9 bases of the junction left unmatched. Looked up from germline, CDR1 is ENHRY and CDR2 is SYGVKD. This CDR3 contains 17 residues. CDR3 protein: CAISELRQGVLGNTIYF. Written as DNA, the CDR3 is TGTGCCATCAGTGAACTCCGACAGGGGGTTCTTGGAAACACCATATATTTT.

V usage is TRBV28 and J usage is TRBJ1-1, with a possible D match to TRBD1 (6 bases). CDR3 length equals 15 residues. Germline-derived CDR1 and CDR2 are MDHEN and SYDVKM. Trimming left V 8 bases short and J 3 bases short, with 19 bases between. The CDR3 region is CASQELGQQDTEAFF. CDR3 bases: TGTGCCAGCCAGGAACTTGGACAGCAGGACACTGAAGCTTTCTTT.

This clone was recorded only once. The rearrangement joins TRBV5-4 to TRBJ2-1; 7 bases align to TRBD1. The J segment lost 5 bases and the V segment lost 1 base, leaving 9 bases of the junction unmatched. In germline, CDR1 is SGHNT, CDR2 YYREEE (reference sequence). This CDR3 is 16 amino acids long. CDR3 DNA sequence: TGTGCCAGCAGCTTGTTAACAGGGGCTTATGACAATGAGCAGTTCTTC. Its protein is CASSLLTGAYDNEQFF.

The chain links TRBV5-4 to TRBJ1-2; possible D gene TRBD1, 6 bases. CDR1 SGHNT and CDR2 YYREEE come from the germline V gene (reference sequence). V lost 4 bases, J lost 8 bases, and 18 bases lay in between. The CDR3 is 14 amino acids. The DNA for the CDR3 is TGTGCCAGCAGCCCGCCAACTACAGGGAGCGGCTACACCTTC. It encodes CASSPPTTGSGYTF.

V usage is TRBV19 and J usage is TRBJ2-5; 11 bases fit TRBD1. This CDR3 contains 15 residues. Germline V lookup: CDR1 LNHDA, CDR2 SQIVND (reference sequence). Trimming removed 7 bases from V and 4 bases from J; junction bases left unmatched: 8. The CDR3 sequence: CASNTGTGGRETQYF. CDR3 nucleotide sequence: TGTGCCAGTAATACCGGGACAGGGGGAAGAGAGACCCAGTACTTC. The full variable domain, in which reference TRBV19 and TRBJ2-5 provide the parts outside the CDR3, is DGGITQSPKYLFRKEGQNVTLSCEQNLNHDAMYWYRQDPGQGLRLIYYSQIVNDFQKGDIAEGYSVSREKKESFPLTVTSAQKNPTAFYLCASNTGTGGRETQYFGPGTRLLVL.

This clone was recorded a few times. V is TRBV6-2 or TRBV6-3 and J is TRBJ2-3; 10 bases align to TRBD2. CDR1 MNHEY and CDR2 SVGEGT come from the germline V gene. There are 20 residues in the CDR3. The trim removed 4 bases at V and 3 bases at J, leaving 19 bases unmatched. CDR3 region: CASSFPPVLAGEPRTDTQYF. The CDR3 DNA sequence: TGTGCCAGCAGTTTCCCACCCGTGCTAGCGGGAGAACCCAGAACAGATACGCAGTATTTT.

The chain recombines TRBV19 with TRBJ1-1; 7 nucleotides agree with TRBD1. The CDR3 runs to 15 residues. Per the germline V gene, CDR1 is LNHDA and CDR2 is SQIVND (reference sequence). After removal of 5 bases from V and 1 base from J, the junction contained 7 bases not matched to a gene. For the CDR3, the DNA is TGTGCCAGTAGTCCGCGGGACAGCCCGAACACTGAAGCTTTCTTT. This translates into CASSPRDSPNTEAFF.

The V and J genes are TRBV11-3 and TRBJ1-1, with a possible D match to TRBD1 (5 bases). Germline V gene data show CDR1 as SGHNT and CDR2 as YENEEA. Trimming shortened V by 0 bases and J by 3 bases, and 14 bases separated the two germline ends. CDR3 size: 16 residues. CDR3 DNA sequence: TGTGCCAGCAGCTTAGACCCGGCGAACAGGCACACTGAAGCTTTCTTT. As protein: CASSLDPANRHTEAFF.

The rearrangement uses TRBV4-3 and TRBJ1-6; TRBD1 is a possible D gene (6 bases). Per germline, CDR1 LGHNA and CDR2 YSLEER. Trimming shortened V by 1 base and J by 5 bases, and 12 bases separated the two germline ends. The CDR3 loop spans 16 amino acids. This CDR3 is CASSQARGQNNSPLHF. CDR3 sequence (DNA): TGCGCCAGCAGCCAAGCTAGGGGACAAAATAATTCACCCCTCCACTTT.